There are many counts of the clone carrying this TCR beta chain. Its antigen is undetermined. This entry is derived from a study of glioma-infiltrating T cells. Study-wide findings and caveats: CDR3 overlap between tissue and blood was very small.

The iRepertoire nested amplicon-rescue multiplex PCR amplified TCR alpha and beta CDR3s from RNA. One-step reverse transcription and amplification started from about 100-400 ng of tissue mRNA or PBMC total RNA. TCRdb redid the calling of the multiplex PCR reads with MiXCR, one entry per CDR3 protein. Here the sample spans around 100,000 distinct CDR3 sequences, about 30% being singletons. Germline values: CDR1 MNHNS, CDR2 SASEGT. CDR3 length: 12 residues. The V end was cut by 7 bases, the J end by 0 bases, with 5 bases between. The TCR sequence derives from a human donor with low-grade glioma or glioblastoma, undergoing nonglioma brain surgery, or in good health (not recorded which). This chain connects TRBV6-1 to TRBJ2-3; D not resolved. The sample was glioma tissue, nonneoplastic brain tissue, or PBMCs (not recorded which). CDR3 nucleotide sequence: TGTGCCAGCACCCCAAGCACAGATACGCAGTATTTT. Protein product: CASTPSTDTQYF.